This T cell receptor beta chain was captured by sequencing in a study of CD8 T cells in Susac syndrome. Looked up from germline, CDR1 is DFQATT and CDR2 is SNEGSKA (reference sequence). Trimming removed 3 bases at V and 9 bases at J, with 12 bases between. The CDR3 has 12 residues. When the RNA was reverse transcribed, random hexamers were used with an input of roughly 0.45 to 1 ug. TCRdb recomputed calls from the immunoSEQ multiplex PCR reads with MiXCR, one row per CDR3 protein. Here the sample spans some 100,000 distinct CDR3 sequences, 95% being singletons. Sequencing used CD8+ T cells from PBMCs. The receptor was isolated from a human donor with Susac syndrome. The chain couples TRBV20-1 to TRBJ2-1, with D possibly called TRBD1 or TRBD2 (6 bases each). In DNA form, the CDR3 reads TGCAGTGCTAGTGGGGGGCCGGGTGAGCAGTTCTTC. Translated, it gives CSASGGPGEQFF.